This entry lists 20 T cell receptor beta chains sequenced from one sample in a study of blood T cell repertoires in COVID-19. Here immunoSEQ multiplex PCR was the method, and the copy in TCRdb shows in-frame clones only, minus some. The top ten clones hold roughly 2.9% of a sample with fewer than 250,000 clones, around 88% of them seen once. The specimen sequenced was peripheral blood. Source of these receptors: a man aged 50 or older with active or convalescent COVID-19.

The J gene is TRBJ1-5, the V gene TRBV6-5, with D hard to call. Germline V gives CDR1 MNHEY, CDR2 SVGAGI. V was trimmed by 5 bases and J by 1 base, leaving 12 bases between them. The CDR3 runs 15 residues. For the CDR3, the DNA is TGTGCCAGCAGTCCCTTGGGGAGAAGCAATCAGCCCCAGCATTTT. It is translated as CASSPLGRSNQPQHF.

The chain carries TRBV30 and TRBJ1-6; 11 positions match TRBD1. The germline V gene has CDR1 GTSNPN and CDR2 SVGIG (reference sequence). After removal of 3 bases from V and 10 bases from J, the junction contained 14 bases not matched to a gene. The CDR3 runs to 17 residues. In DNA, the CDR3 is TGTGCCTGGAGAAACACCTTCGGACAGGGGGCTAGGTCACCCCTCCACTTT. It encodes CAWRNTFGQGARSPLHF.

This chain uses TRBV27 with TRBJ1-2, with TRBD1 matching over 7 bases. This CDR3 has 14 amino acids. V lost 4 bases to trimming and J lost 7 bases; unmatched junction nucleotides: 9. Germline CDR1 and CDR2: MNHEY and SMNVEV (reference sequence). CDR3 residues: CASSWRRGVGGYTF. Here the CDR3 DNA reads TGTGCCAGCAGTTGGCGCAGGGGGGTCGGTGGCTACACCTTC.

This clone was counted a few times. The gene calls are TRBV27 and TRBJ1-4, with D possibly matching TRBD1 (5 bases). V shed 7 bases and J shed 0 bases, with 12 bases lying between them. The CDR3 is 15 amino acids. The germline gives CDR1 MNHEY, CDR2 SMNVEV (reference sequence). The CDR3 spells CASTRRGATNEKLFF. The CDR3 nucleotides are TGTGCCAGCACCCGGAGGGGTGCAACTAATGAAAAACTGTTTTTT.

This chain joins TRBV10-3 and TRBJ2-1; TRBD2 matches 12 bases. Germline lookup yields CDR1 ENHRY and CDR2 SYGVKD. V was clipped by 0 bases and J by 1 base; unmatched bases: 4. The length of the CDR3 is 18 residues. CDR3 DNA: TGTGCCATCAGTGAGTCGTACGGGACTAGCGGGTCCTACAATGAGCAGTTCTTC. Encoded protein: CAISESYGTSGSYNEQFF.

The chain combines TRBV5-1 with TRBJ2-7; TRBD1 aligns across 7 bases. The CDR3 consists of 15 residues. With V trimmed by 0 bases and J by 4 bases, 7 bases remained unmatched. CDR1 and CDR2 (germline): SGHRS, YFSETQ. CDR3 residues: CASSLGGTENYEQYF. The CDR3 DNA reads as TGCGCCAGCAGCTTGGGGGGGACAGAAAATTACGAGCAGTACTTC. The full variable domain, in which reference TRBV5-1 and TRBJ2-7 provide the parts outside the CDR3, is KAGVTQTPRYLIKTRGQQVTLSCSPISGHRSVSWYQQTPGQGLQFLFEYFSETQRNKGNFPGRFSGRQFSNSRSEMNVSTLELGDSALYLCASSLGGTENYEQYFGPGTRLTVT.

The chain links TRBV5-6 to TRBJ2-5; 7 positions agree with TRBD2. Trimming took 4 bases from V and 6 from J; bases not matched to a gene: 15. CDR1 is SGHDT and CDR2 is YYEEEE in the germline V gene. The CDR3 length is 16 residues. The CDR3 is CASSLPGEGHQKTQYF. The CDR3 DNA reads TGTGCCAGCAGCCTCCCCGGGGAGGGGCACCAGAAGACCCAGTACTTC.

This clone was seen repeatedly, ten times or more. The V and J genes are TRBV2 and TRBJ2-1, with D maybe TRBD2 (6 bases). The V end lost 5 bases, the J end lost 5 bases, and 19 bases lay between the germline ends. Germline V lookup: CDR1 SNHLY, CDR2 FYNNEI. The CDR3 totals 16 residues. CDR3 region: CASSSPVGGGDNEQFF. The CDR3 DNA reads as TGTGCCAGCAGTTCCCCTGTGGGGGGTGGGGACAATGAGCAGTTCTTC.

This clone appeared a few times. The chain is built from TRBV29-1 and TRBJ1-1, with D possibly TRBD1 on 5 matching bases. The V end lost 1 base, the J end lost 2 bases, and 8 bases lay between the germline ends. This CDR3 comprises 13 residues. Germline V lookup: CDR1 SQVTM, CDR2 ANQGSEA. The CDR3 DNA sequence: TGCAGCGTTGAAGTGGGGGGTAACACTGAAGCTTTCTTT. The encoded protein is CSVEVGGNTEAFF.

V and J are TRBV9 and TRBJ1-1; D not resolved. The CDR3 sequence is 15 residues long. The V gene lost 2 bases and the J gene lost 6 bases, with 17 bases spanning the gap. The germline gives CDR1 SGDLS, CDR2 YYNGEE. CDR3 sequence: CASSVAGSSVSEAFF. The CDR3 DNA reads TGTGCCAGCAGCGTGGCGGGGAGCTCAGTTTCTGAAGCTTTCTTT.

The CDR3 sequence: CASSLDRVLTEAFF. In DNA form, the CDR3 reads TGTGCCAGCAGCTTAGACAGGGTTCTTACTGAAGCTTTCTTT. The V call is TRBV11-2, the J call TRBJ1-1, with a tentative D call TRBD1 (5 bases). The CDR3 is 14 residues long. CDR1 SGHAT and CDR2 FQNNGV come from the germline V gene. V lost 0 bases to trimming and J lost 5 bases, with 10 bases between them.

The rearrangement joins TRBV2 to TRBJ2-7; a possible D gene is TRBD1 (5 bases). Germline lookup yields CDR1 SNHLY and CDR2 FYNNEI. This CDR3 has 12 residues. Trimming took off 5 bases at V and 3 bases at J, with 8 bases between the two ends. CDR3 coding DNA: TGTGCCAGCAGTTTCGACAGCTACGAGCAGTACTTC. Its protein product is CASSFDSYEQYF.

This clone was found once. Here the CDR3 reads CASKRSANTEAFF. CDR3 bases: TGTGCCAGTAAGAGGTCAGCAAACACTGAAGCTTTCTTT. The rearrangement joins TRBV19 to TRBJ1-1; D remains unclear. Germline V gene data show CDR1 as LNHDA and CDR2 as SQIVND (reference sequence). Trimming removed 7 bases at V and 2 bases at J, with 11 bases between. This CDR3 is 13 amino acids long.

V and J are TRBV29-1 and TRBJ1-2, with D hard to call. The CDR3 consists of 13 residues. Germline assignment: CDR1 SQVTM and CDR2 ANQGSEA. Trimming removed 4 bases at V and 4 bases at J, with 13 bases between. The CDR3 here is CSVGEWESYGYTF. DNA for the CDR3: TGCAGCGTTGGGGAGTGGGAGAGCTATGGCTACACCTTC.

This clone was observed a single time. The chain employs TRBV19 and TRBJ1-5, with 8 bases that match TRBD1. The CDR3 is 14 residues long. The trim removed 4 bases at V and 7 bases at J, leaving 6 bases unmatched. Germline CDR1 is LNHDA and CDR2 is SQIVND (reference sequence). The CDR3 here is CASSKTGVRQPQHF. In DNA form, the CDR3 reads TGTGCCAGTAGTAAGACAGGGGTGCGACAGCCCCAGCATTTT.

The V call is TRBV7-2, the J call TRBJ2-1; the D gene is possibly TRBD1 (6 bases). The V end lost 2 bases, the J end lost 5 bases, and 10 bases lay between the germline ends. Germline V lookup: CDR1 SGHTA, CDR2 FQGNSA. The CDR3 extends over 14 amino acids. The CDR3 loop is CASSLSRGDNEQFF. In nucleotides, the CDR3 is TGTGCCAGCAGCTTAAGCAGGGGAGACAATGAGCAGTTCTTC. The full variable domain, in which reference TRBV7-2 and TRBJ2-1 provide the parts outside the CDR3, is GAGVSQSPSNKVTEKGKDVELRCDPISGHTALYWYRQSLGQGLEFLIYFQGNSAPDKSGLPSDRFSAERTGGSVSTLTIQRTQQEDSAVYLCASSLSRGDNEQFFGPGTRLTVL.

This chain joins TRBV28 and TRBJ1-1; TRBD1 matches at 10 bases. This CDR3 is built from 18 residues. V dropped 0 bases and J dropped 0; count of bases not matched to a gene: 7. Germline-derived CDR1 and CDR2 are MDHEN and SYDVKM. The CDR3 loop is CASSLWTGGRSMNTEAFF. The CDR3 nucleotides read TGTGCCAGCAGTTTATGGACAGGGGGCAGGTCCATGAACACTGAAGCTTTCTTT.

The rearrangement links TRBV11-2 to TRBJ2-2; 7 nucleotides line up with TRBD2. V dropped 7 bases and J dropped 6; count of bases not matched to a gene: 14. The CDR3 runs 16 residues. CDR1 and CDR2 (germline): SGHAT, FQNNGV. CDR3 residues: CASTLTGGSSAGELFF. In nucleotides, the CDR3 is TGTGCCAGCACCCTTACTGGCGGGAGTTCAGCCGGGGAGCTGTTTTTT.

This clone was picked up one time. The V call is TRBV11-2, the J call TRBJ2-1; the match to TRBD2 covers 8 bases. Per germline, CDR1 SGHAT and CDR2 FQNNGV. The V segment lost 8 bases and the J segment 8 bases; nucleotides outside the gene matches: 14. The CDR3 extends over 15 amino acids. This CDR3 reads CASALRGAGGDEQFF. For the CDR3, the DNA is TGTGCCAGCGCCCTCCGGGGGGCGGGAGGAGATGAGCAGTTCTTC.

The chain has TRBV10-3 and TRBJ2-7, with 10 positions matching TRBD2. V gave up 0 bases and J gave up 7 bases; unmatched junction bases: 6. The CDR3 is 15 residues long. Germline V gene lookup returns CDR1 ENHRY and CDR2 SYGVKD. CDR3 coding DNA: TGTGCCATCAGTGAGTCGAGCGGGAGGGCCGGTGAGCAGTACTTC. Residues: CAISESSGRAGEQYF.